A selection of T cell receptor beta chains follows, all from one sample in a study of blood T cell repertoires in COVID-19. Assay: immunoSEQ multiplex PCR; the TCRdb copy retains only in-frame clones and omits some. The data contain about 150,000 clones, roughly 84% of them singletons. The sequenced sample consisted of peripheral blood. These receptors all stem from an older woman with COVID-19, enrolled during active disease. Both conserved end residues are trimmed from each CDR3.

j_call	v_call	cdr3_aa
TRBJ2-1	TRBV7-9	ASSPDRAGYNEQF
TRBJ2-5	TRBV5-5	ASSFRTAQETQY
TRBJ1-2	TRBV27	ATDPGGHIYGYT
TRBJ1-3	TRBV18	ASSPIESGNTIY
TRBJ1-2	TRBV29-1	SVGLQGLDYGYT
TRBJ1-3	TRBV29-1	SVQPYSGNTIY
TRBJ2-5	TRBV18	ASALNRGYGETQY
TRBJ2-5	TRBV27	ASRRAWTVETQY
TRBJ2-1	TRBV3-1/TRBV3-2	ASSQEWQRSYNEQF
TRBJ2-1	TRBV7-3	ASSLFFGTGGNEQF
TRBJ1-1	TRBV18	ASSPLMQGAMNTEAF
TRBJ1-4	TRBV9	ASSVMDRGEKLF
TRBJ1-5	TRBV19	ASSIGQGGGQPQH
TRBJ1-6	TRBV19	ASSKDRVSPLH
TRBJ1-2	TRBV15	ATSRDLGARWGYT
TRBJ2-7	TRBV5-6	ASSLSRREGDEQY